What follows describes a single T cell receptor (beta chain). Here immunoSEQ multiplex PCR was the method, and the copy in TCRdb shows in-frame clones only, minus some. Of about 120,000 clones listed, over 75% are singletons. This specimen belongs to a study of control samples from healthy donors and cancer patients. Per the germline V gene, CDR1 is LNHDA and CDR2 is SQIVND (reference sequence). The V and J ends lost 3 bases and 5 bases respectively, with 16 bases between them. The CDR3 loop spans 15 amino acids. The sequenced sample was PBMCs. The receptor was isolated from a woman between 50 and 59 years old with colorectal cancer. The chain uses TRBV19 and TRBJ1-2; D is possibly TRBD1 (5 bases). CDR3 sequence reads: CASSIDSGSGYGYTF. Written as DNA, the CDR3 is TGTGCCAGTAGTATCGACTCAGGGTCTGGGTATGGCTACACCTTC.